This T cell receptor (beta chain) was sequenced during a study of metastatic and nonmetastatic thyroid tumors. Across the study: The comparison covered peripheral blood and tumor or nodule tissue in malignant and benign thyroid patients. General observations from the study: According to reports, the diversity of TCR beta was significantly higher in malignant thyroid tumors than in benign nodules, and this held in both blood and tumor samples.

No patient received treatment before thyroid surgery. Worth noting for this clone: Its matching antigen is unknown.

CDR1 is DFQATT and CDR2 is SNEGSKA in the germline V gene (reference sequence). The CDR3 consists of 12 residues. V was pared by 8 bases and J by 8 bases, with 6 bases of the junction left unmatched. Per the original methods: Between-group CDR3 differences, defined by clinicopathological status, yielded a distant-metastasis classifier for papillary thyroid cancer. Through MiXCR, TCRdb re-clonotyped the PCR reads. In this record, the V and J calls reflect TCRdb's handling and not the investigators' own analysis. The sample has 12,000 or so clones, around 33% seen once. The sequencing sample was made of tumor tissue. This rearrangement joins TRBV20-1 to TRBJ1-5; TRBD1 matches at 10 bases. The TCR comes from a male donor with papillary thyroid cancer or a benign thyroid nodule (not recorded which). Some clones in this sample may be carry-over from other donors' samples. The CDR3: CSIGTGEEPQHF. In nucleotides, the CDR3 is TGCAGTATCGGGACAGGGGAAGAGCCCCAGCATTTT.